What follows is one TCR beta chain and its context. This sample was taken from a study of blood T cells in healthy people across ages. The use of a sample-barcoded 5' primer and a J-beta primer mix characterized a second PCR of about 7 to 12 cycles. TCRdb fed the 5' RACE reads into MiXCR, producing one record per CDR3 protein. The repertoire holds over 600,000 distinct CDR3 sequences, with under 25% as singletons. CDR1 is DFQATT, CDR2 SNEGSKA, per germline (reference sequence). This CDR3 has 15 residues. V lost 3 bases to trimming and J lost 0 bases; unmatched junction nucleotides: 6. This rearrangement joins TRBV20-1 to TRBJ1-1, with 8 bases that match TRBD1. The TCR originated in a man aged 65-85 years in good health. Input material: blood. Here the CDR3 reads CSAREGQGMNTEAFF. Written as DNA, the CDR3 is TGCAGTGCTAGGGAAGGACAGGGTATGAACACTGAAGCTTTCTTT.